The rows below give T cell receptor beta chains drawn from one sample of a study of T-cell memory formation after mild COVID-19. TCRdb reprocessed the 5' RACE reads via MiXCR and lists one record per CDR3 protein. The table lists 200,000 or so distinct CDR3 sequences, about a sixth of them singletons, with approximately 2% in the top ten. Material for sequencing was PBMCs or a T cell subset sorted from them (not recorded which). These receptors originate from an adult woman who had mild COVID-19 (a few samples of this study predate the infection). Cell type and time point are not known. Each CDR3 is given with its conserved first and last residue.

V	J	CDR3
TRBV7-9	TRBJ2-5	CASSPGTGGRQETQYF
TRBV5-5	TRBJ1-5	CASSLVARLSTNQPQHF
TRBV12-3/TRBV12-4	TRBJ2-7	CASNLGSGSYEQYF
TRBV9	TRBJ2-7	CASSVGFLAATYEQYF
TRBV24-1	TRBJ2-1	CATSDIAERGGQFF
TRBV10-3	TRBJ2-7	CAISDSTVRQYF
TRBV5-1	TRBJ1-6	CASSTQSSYNSPLHF
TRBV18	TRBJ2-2	CASSPDRGELFF
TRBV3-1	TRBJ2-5	CASRRSYGSAGGTQYF
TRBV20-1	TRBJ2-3	CSAYTSGGLTDTQYF
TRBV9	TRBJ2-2	CASSVRGTGNPGELFF
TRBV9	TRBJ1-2	CASSVDAGAIGGYTF
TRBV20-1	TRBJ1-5	CSARDTGVDQPQHF
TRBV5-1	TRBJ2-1	CASSVLVNEQFF
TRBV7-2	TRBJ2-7	CASSPWTNPKAYF
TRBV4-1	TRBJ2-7	CASSRELGGYEQYF
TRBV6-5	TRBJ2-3	CASSYGLAAGQDTQYF
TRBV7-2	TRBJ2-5	CASSRRGKGETQYF
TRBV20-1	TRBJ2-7	CSAESSGRSSYEQYF
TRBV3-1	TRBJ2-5	CASSQDRVRGMETQYF
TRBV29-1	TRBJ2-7	CSVEVGTGGTYEQYF
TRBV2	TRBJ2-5	CASTARRGRETQYF
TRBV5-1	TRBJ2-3	CASSLGTGLSTDTQYF
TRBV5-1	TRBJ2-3	CASSFGRGGDTQYF
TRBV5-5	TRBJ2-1	CASWDSLPGNEQFF
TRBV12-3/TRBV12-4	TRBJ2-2	CASSLAGATGELFF
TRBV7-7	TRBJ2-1	CASSFGTSGPYNEQFF
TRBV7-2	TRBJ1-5	CASSFVGQSNQPQHF
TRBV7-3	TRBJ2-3	CASSLVGSSTDTQYF
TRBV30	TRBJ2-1	CAWSRGGLVSSYNEQFF
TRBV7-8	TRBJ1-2	CASSFDRDRGYGYTF
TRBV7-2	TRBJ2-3	CASSLRFSTSDTQYF
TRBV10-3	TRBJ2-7	CAISGQVVGSYEQYF
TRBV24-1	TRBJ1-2	CATSDGGNYGYTF
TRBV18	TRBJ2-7	CASSPTSGSTYEQYF
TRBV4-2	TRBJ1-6	CASSQAAIGGTHSSPLHF
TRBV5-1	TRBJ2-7	CASSQEVSLFSYEQYF
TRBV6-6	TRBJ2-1	CASIPRQGPGSSSYNEQFF
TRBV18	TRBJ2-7	CASSPPGRGGREQYF
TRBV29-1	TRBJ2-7	CSVERGPEQYF
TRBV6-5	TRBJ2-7	CASSGLAGGNEQYF
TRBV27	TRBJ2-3	CASSFRGAQDTQYF
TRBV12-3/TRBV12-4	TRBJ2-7	CASSFTEITYEQYF